This TCR beta chain was documented in a study of CD4 T cells in relation to SARS-CoV-2 and coronaviruses. The CDR3 length is 14 residues. Trimming removed 0 bases from V and 2 bases from J, with 8 bases in between. Germline V gene sequence: CDR1 SGDLS, CDR2 YYNGEE. Using immunoSEQ multiplex PCR, the repertoire was profiled, and TCRdb retains in-frame clones only, with some absent. This sample has under 20,000 clones, with about 81% found just once. Points on this clone: Its antigen is undetermined.

Before the COVID-19 pandemic, during about 2010-2019, CD4+ T cells were taken from unexposed donors. After roughly ten days of culture, CD4+ T cells were isolated. This sequence joins TRBV9 and TRBJ1-2; no reliable D call. The TCR was taken from a human donor in good health. The material sequenced was CD4+ T cells from PBMCs, cultured in vitro. In DNA, the CDR3 is TGTGCCAGCAGCGTAGCCCCAGAAAACTATGGCTACACCTTC. Its translation is CASSVAPENYGYTF.